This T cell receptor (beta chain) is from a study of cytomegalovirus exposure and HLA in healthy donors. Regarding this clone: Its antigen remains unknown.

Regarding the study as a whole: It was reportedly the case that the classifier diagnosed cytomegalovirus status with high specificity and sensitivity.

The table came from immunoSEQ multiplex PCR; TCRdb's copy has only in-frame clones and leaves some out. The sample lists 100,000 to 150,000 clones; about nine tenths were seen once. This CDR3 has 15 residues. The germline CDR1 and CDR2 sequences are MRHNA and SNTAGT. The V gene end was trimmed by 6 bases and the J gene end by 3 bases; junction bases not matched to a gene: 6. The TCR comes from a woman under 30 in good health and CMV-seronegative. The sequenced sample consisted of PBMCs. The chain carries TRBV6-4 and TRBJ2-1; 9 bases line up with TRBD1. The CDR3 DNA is TGTGCCAGCAGAAAAGACAGGGGGGGCTACAATGAGCAGTTCTTC. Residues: CASRKDRGGYNEQFF.